This T cell receptor beta chain is from a study of regulatory T cells in long-lasting Graves disease. General study results and limits: Thyroid tissue went unexamined; only peripheral blood was analyzed. Persistent disease was associated with favored TRBV28 usage and with favored use of TRBJ1-2 and TRBJ2-5.

The V gene's germline CDR1 is SEHNR and CDR2 FQNEAQ (reference sequence). This CDR3 is 14 amino acids long. Trimming removed 0 bases at V and 5 bases at J, with 10 bases between. On this clonotype: Its antigen is as yet unknown.

For TCR beta, libraries came from iRepertoire HTBI primers and Arm-PCR of CDR3 regions. TCRdb redid the calling of the multiplex PCR reads with MiXCR, one entry per CDR3 protein. The sample includes 350,000 to 550,000 distinct CDR3 sequences, 14% to 15% of them seen just once. The time point denotes: newly diagnosed GD, antithyroid drugs for less than 3 months. PBMC-derived RNA was used for the TCR library. This sample was also put to use in a study of T cells in Graves' hyperthyroidism and ophthalmopathy.

This specimen was peripheral blood mononuclear cells (PBMCs), taken at new diagnosis, from a patient treated with antithyroid drugs. The chain uses TRBV7-9 and TRBJ2-5, with D perhaps matching TRBD1 (5 bases). This TCR was sampled from a woman aged 25 to 39 with Graves disease. As DNA, the CDR3 is TGTGCCAGCAGCTTAGCGGGGCGCGTCGAGACCCAGTACTTC. Protein sequence: CASSLAGRVETQYF.